This TCR beta chain was documented in a study of blood T cell repertoires in COVID-19. V gave up 9 bases and J gave up 4 bases, with 15 bases separating them. The CDR3 is made up of 15 amino acids. Looked up from germline, CDR1 is KGHDR and CDR2 is SFDVKD. Produced via immunoSEQ multiplex PCR; TCRdb's table is partial and in-frame only. This table has 98,000 or so clones, more than 75% appearing once. The sample taken for sequencing was peripheral blood. This TCR derives from a man in his sixties with acute or convalescent COVID-19. V and J are TRBV24-1 and TRBJ2-6, with D perhaps TRBD1 (7 bases). The CDR3 is CATGPGGRGANVLTF. CDR3 bases: TGTGCCACCGGCCCAGGGGGGAGGGGGGCCAACGTCCTGACTTTC.